Below, 20 T cell receptor beta chains from the same sample are listed, as sequenced in a study of PD-L1 blockade in urothelial cancer. The time point is: peripheral blood 6 weeks after treatment start. Assay: immunoSEQ multiplex PCR; the TCRdb copy retains only in-frame clones and omits some. Of around 110,000 clones listed, roughly 91% were seen once; the top ten hold about 1.8%. The sequences come from PBMCs, collected around atezolizumab (anti-PD-L1) treatment. These receptors originate from a man aged 55-75 years with urothelial cancer.

V usage is TRBV5-1 and J usage is TRBJ1-6; tentatively, D is TRBD1 (6 bases). V was clipped by 4 bases and J by 9 bases, with 17 bases between them. The CDR3 is 15 amino acids. Germline V gene lookup returns CDR1 SGHRS and CDR2 YFSETQ. CDR3 bases: TGCGCCAGCAGCCGGTTGGCGGGGGCAGGTTCACCCCTCCACTTT. This translates into CASSRLAGAGSPLHF.

This sequence joins TRBV7-2 and TRBJ2-7; TRBD2 matches 7 bases. The CDR3 contains 14 residues. In germline, CDR1 is SGHTA, CDR2 FQGNSA. Losses at the gene ends were 8 bases for V and 0 bases for J; bases not matched to a gene: 7. CDR3 in DNA: TGTGCCAGCCTATCCGGGGGGTCCTCCTACGAGCAGTACTTC. Amino acid sequence: CASLSGGSSYEQYF.

The rearrangement uses TRBV4-3 and TRBJ1-2; D gene ambiguous. There are 14 residues in the CDR3. Per the germline V gene, CDR1 is LGHNA and CDR2 is YSLEER. V was cut by 0 bases and J by 4 bases, with 9 bases left in between. The CDR3 here is CASSQDRETYGYTF. DNA for the CDR3: TGCGCCAGCAGCCAAGATCGGGAGACCTATGGCTACACCTTC.

V gene TRBV9 combines with J gene TRBJ2-7; 8 bases are a match to TRBD1. Trimming cost V 3 bases and J 3 bases; bases outside gene matches: 8. Germline-derived CDR1 and CDR2 are SGDLS and YYNGEE. The CDR3 runs 15 residues. The CDR3 reads CASSAIQQGDYEQYF. In nucleotides, the CDR3 is TGTGCCAGCAGCGCCATTCAACAGGGGGACTACGAGCAGTACTTC.

The V and J genes are TRBV5-4 and TRBJ2-5, with D hard to call. The germline CDR1 and CDR2 sequences are SGHNT and YYREEE (reference sequence). The CDR3 sequence is 14 residues long. Trimming removed 3 bases from V and 1 base from J, with 10 bases in between. Here the CDR3 reads CASSSRDTQETQYF. The CDR3 region has the DNA TGTGCCAGCAGCTCCCGTGACACCCAAGAGACCCAGTACTTC.

The chain joins TRBV28 to TRBJ1-1; TRBD1 matches at 11 bases. V was clipped by 5 bases and J by 4 bases; unmatched bases: 6. The CDR3 covers 15 residues. Per the germline V gene, CDR1 is MDHEN and CDR2 is SYDVKM. In DNA form, the CDR3 reads TGTGCCAGCAGTATCGGACAGGGGGCGTTCACTGAAGCTTTCTTT. Residues: CASSIGQGAFTEAFF.

This chain uses TRBV4-1 with TRBJ2-7; TRBD1 matches at 7 bases. V trimming: 0 bases; J trimming: 3 bases; junction bases outside the gene matches: 5. This CDR3 is 15 amino acids long. Germline CDR1 reads MGHRA; CDR2 reads YSYEKL. CDR3 amino acids: CASSQDRGTDYEQYF. The CDR3 DNA is TGCGCCAGCAGCCAAGATCGAGGGACAGACTACGAGCAGTACTTC.

J is TRBJ2-1 and V is TRBV5-4, with D tentatively TRBD1 (6 bases). Germline lookup yields CDR1 SGHNT and CDR2 YYREEE (reference sequence). Trimming removed 6 bases from V and 5 bases from J, with 9 bases in between. The CDR3 is made up of 12 amino acids. The CDR3 loop reads CASTPGDNEQFF. CDR3 sequence (DNA): TGTGCCAGCACCCCAGGGGACAATGAGCAGTTCTTC.

The genes are TRBV30 and TRBJ1-3; the D gene is possibly TRBD1 (6 bases). The CDR3 has 16 residues. In germline, CDR1 is GTSNPN, CDR2 SVGIG (reference sequence). The V end was cut by 1 base, the J end by 3 bases, with 16 bases between. CDR3 coding DNA: TGTGCCTGGAGTGCGATTATAGGGGGAAGTGGAAACACCATATATTTT. This gives the protein CAWSAIIGGSGNTIYF.

The rearrangement uses TRBV28 and TRBJ1-4; TRBD1 matches at 7 bases. Germline CDR1 and CDR2: MDHEN and SYDVKM. Trimming took 4 bases from V and 6 from J; bases not matched to a gene: 8. This CDR3 has 15 amino acids. CDR3 coding DNA: TGTGCCAGCAGTTCAGCCGGCACAGGGGATGAAAAACTGTTTTTT. It encodes CASSSAGTGDEKLFF.

This clone was seen only once. The chain has TRBV6-6 and TRBJ1-5; 10 positions agree with TRBD1. There are 16 residues in the CDR3. CDR1 and CDR2 (germline): MNHNY, SVGAGI (reference sequence). Trimming removed 0 bases from V and 6 bases from J; junction bases left unmatched: 5. The chain's CDR3 is CASSYSGQGRGQPQHF. For the CDR3, the DNA is TGTGCCAGCAGTTACTCGGGACAGGGGCGAGGTCAGCCCCAGCATTTT.

The chain couples TRBV18 to TRBJ2-2; 10 bases align to TRBD2. The CDR3 loop spans 16 amino acids. V lost 1 base, J lost 1 base, and 0 bases stayed unmatched. The germline V gene encodes CDR1 KGHSH and CDR2 LQKENI. This chain's CDR3 is CASSPLAGGNTGELFF. In DNA, the CDR3 is TGTGCCAGCTCACCACTAGCGGGAGGGAACACCGGGGAGCTGTTTTTT.

The chain uses TRBV6-1 and TRBJ2-5, with D maybe TRBD2 (5 bases). Trimming stripped 0 bases from V and 4 bases from J, with 12 bases between. CDR3 length: 15 amino acids. Germline CDR1 MNHNS, CDR2 SASEGT. The CDR3: CASSEARGLGETQYF. The CDR3 DNA sequence: TGTGCCAGCAGTGAAGCGCGCGGGTTGGGAGAGACCCAGTACTTC.

This chain uses TRBV11-2 with TRBJ2-1; TRBD1 aligns across 11 bases. Germline V gene lookup returns CDR1 SGHAT and CDR2 FQNNGV. There are 15 residues in the CDR3. After removal of 1 base from V and 5 bases from J, the junction contained 1 base not matched to a gene. Here the CDR3 DNA reads TGTGCCAGCAGCTTAGGGACAGGGGGCGACAATGAGCAGTTCTTC. The encoded protein is CASSLGTGGDNEQFF.

This rearrangement joins TRBV25-1 to TRBJ1-1, with 10 positions matching TRBD1. This CDR3 has 11 residues. V shed 8 bases, J shed 7 bases, and the junction held 1 base outside the gene matches. CDR1 is MGHDK, CDR2 SYGVNS, per germline. The CDR3 sequence is CASWTGGEAFF. In DNA form, the CDR3 reads TGTGCCAGCTGGACAGGGGGTGAAGCTTTCTTT.

The chain combines TRBV5-6 with TRBJ1-2, with D unclear. CDR3 length: 14 amino acids. Germline CDR1 SGHDT, CDR2 YYEEEE. V was pared by 4 bases and J by 4 bases, with 14 bases between. The CDR3 region has the DNA TGTGCCAGCAGCGCCTCGGGTTTCACCTATGGCTACACCTTC. This gives the protein CASSASGFTYGYTF.

V is TRBV28 and J is TRBJ2-1; D not certain. V was cut by 0 bases and J by 9 bases, with 6 bases left in between. The germline gives CDR1 MDHEN, CDR2 SYDVKM. CDR3 size: 12 residues. The CDR3 loop reads CASSLWLGEQFF. CDR3 bases: TGTGCCAGCAGTTTATGGCTCGGTGAGCAGTTCTTC.

This clone appeared once. The chain is built from TRBV27 and TRBJ2-3, with 7 bases identical to TRBD2. The V gene end was trimmed by 7 bases and the J gene end by 3 bases; junction bases not matched to a gene: 16. The CDR3 contains 17 residues. From germline, CDR1 is MNHEY and CDR2 SMNVEV (reference sequence). The CDR3 here is CASKLRERLDGTDTQYF. The DNA of the CDR3 is TGTGCCAGCAAGTTGCGGGAGCGTCTAGATGGTACAGATACGCAGTATTTT.

V gene TRBV10-3 combines with J gene TRBJ1-5; 7 bases match TRBD1. The germline V gene encodes CDR1 ENHRY and CDR2 SYGVKD. V gave up 6 bases and J gave up 0 bases; unmatched junction bases: 5. The CDR3 loop spans 15 amino acids. The CDR3 protein is CAIRPGTDSNQPQHF. CDR3 DNA sequence: TGTGCCATCAGGCCCGGGACAGATAGCAATCAGCCCCAGCATTTT.

This rearrangement joins TRBV7-8 to TRBJ2-1; 9 bases agree with TRBD1. The CDR3 covers 17 residues. With 6 bases clipped from V and 8 bases from J, the junction kept 17 bases outside the gene matches. Germline V gene lookup returns CDR1 SGHVS and CDR2 FQNEAQ. The CDR3 region has the DNA TGTGCCAGCAGGACCACAGGGGGCGCTCGGGCCAGGTATGAGCAGTTCTTC. This codes for CASRTTGGARARYEQFF.